The 11 T cell receptor beta chains below come from one sample, sequenced in a study of blood T cells in healthy people across ages. Next came a second PCR, run for roughly 6 to 11 cycles, which used a sample-barcoded 5' primer along with a J-beta primer mix. One entry per CDR3 protein, called by TCRdb with MiXCR from the 5' RACE reads. The sample has 700,000 or so distinct CDR3 sequences; around 43% are singletons. What was sequenced was blood. The receptors derive from an elderly man in good health.

This rearrangement joins TRBV20-1 to TRBJ2-6, with unresolved D. Germline assignment: CDR1 DFQATT and CDR2 SNEGSKA (reference sequence). There are 15 residues in the CDR3. V was cut by 3 bases and J by 2 bases, with 11 bases left in between. The CDR3 sequence: CSASPCGAGANVLTF. The DNA for the CDR3 is TGCAGTGCTAGCCCTTGCGGTGCTGGGGCCAACGTCCTGACTTTC.

The gene calls are TRBV3-1 and TRBJ1-2; 7 bases agree with TRBD1. Unmatched junction bases numbered 10, after V lost 3 bases and J lost 6 bases. Germline V lookup: CDR1 LGHDT, CDR2 YNNKEL (reference sequence). The length of the CDR3 is 15 residues. The CDR3 loop is CASSQATGNSNGYTF. The DNA for the CDR3 is TGTGCCAGCAGCCAGGCGACAGGGAACTCGAATGGCTACACCTTC.

This clonotype occurred a few times. The V and J genes are TRBV2 and TRBJ2-7; maybe TRBD2 (5 bases). Deletions cut 4 bases from V and 2 bases from J, with 9 bases between. CDR1 SNHLY and CDR2 FYNNEI come from the germline V gene. The CDR3 consists of 13 residues. The CDR3 protein is CASSGLMPYEQYF. The CDR3 coding sequence is TGTGCCAGCAGTGGACTAATGCCCTACGAGCAGTACTTC.

To note about this clonotype: Possible read error: a much larger clone is one base away. The chain links TRBV4-3 to TRBJ2-1; possible D gene TRBD1, 5 bases. Matching the DNA end better, TRBJ2-7 makes the J call doubtful. The CDR3 is made up of 16 amino acids. Germline CDR1 is LGHNA and CDR2 is YSLEER. The CDR3: CASSQGPAGPYNEQYF. The CDR3 nucleotides are TGCGCCAGCAGCCAAGGCCCGGCAGGGCCCTACAATGAGCAGTACTTC.

The V and J genes are TRBV2 and TRBJ2-1; the D is unclear. Trimming took off 4 bases at V and 10 bases at J, with 23 bases between the two ends. Germline V gene data show CDR1 as SNHLY and CDR2 as FYNNEI. This CDR3 spans 16 amino acids. The CDR3 coding sequence is TGTGCCAGCAGTGTCCGTTCCCAGACGGGCTCCTACGAGCAGTTCTTC. Its translation is CASSVRSQTGSYEQFF. The variable domain in full, with the rest retrieved from reference TRBV2 and TRBJ2-1, is EPEVTQTPSHQVTQMGQEVILRCVPISNHLYFYWYRQILGQKVEFLVSFYNNEISEKSEIFDDQFSVERPDGSNFTLKIRSTKLEDSAMYFCASSVRSQTGSYEQFFGPGTRLTVL.

The rearrangement links TRBV7-9 to TRBJ1-2, with D hard to call. Germline loops: CDR1 SEHNR, CDR2 FQNEAQ (reference sequence). With 5 bases removed from V and 3 bases from J, the gap between germline ends came to 13 bases. CDR3 size: 14 residues. DNA of the CDR3: TGTGCCAGCAGCAGCGACTCAAGGGACTATGGCTACACCTTC. As protein: CASSSDSRDYGYTF.

In its sample, this clonotype was seen once. The chain recombines TRBV6-1 with TRBJ2-3; D not resolved. This CDR3 has 14 amino acids. With 5 bases removed from V and 2 bases from J, the gap between germline ends came to 11 bases. Germline values: CDR1 MNHNS, CDR2 SASEGT. CDR3 sequence reads: CASSPVRYTDTQYF. The CDR3 DNA is TGTGCCAGCAGTCCCGTTCGGTACACAGATACGCAGTATTTT.

The rearrangement uses TRBV10-3 and TRBJ2-1, with D unclear. Deletions cut 8 bases from V and 8 bases from J, with 10 bases between. Germline CDR1 ENHRY, CDR2 SYGVKD. The CDR3 runs 11 residues. The CDR3 loop is CAIGWSDEQFF. CDR3 coding DNA: TGTGCCATCGGGTGGTCCGATGAGCAGTTCTTC.

CDR3 DNA: TGTGCCAGCAGTCCAGGGACTAGTGTGGCGTACGAGCAGTACTTC. Its translation: CASSPGTSVAYEQYF. The genes are TRBV27 and TRBJ2-7; 8 bases are shared with TRBD2. Germline V lookup: CDR1 MNHEY, CDR2 SMNVEV (reference sequence). There are 15 residues in the CDR3. V lost 5 bases to trimming and J lost 4 bases; unmatched junction nucleotides: 10.

This chain connects TRBV15 to TRBJ2-3; D gene unclear. The germline V gene encodes CDR1 LNHNV and CDR2 YYDKDF (reference sequence). The CDR3 has 13 amino acids. V was pared by 4 bases and J by 2 bases, with 7 bases between. The CDR3 bases are TGTGCCACCAGCAAACAACCCACAGATACGCAGTATTTT. Translated: CATSKQPTDTQYF.

The sample holds a few counts of this clonotype. The rearrangement links TRBV20-1 to TRBJ2-6, with D possibly being TRBD1 (5 bases). CDR1 is DFQATT, CDR2 SNEGSKA, per germline (reference sequence). CDR3 length: 16 residues. The CDR3 sequence: CASGRQPRSGANVLTF. CDR3 nucleotide sequence: TGCGCTTCTGGGCGACAGCCCCGCTCTGGGGCCAACGTCCTGACTTTC.